The rows below give T cell receptor beta chains drawn from one sample of a study of T cell repertoires in cytomegalovirus infection. From the reads, TCRdb called clonotypes with MiXCR, one entry per CDR3 protein. Here the sample spans 290,000 or so distinct CDR3 sequences, over 20% being singletons. Sequencing was done on a sample of PBMCs. The receptors were sampled from a human donor in good health (CMV status not recorded). Some clones in this sample may be carry-over from other donors' samples. CDR3s include the opening cysteine and the closing phenylalanine or tryptophan. The listing skips clone size in some rows; elsewhere it reads once, few, many or a size class.

CDR3aa	j_gene	abundance	v_gene
CASSPQGASGHTDTQYF	TRBJ2-3	.	TRBV28
CSARLRTRAYNEQFF	TRBJ2-1	few	TRBV20-1
CASSHPGTGNGYTF	TRBJ1-2	.	TRBV4-1
CASSLTLAGGQADTQYF	TRBJ2-3	few	TRBV7-2
CAISGGAYEQYF	TRBJ2-7	.	TRBV10-3
CASSSLGILNTEAFF	TRBJ1-1	many	TRBV5-1
CASSKYTGTGSSYEQYF	TRBJ2-7	.	TRBV6-6
CSATYRQGAGDEQYF	TRBJ2-7	few	TRBV20-1
CASRGTGRDIQYF	TRBJ2-4	few	TRBV28
CASMDVGLNEQFF	TRBJ2-1	.	TRBV7-2
CASWTGDLAKNIQYF	TRBJ2-4	.	TRBV2
CASSLAQGYEQYF	TRBJ2-7	many	TRBV7-2
CASSEPAGLAYEQYF	TRBJ2-7	few	TRBV6-1
CASSDDRRYSNQPQHF	TRBJ1-5	few	TRBV6-1
CSVYDRVTYEQYF	TRBJ2-7	.	TRBV29-1
CSVLGGAGNTEAFF	TRBJ1-1	.	TRBV20-1
CASPGRTGWDQETQYF	TRBJ2-5	few	TRBV23-1
CASSPASPGLAGKLFF	TRBJ1-4	few	TRBV11-2
CASSLAWEQNEQFF	TRBJ2-1	once	TRBV7-2
CASSFLAGAQGEQFF	TRBJ2-1	many	TRBV7-6
CSVGQVRTQYF	TRBJ2-3	.	TRBV29-1
CASRRANEAFF	TRBJ1-1	.	TRBV7-1
CASSPRGSGRYNEQFF	TRBJ2-1	many	TRBV7-2
CASGGEGSLAGGYNEQFF	TRBJ2-1	few	TRBV6-6
CASSLASSGGNEQFF	TRBJ2-1	.	TRBV7-2
CASSAQTENYGYTF	TRBJ1-2	.	TRBV5-1
CASSSKASGAPFGELFF	TRBJ2-2	many	TRBV7-2
CASSLTGRGYEQYF	TRBJ2-7	.	TRBV14
CASSRGGTVNTEAFF	TRBJ1-1	few	TRBV7-9
CASRGQGATYEQYF	TRBJ2-7	many	TRBV6-2/TRBV6-3
CASSSGGREKLFF	TRBJ1-4	.	TRBV7-9
CASTYPGGSNQPQHF	TRBJ1-5	few	TRBV28
CASSVGQVTGNTIYF	TRBJ1-3	.	TRBV7-2
CSAAALRGTGELFF	TRBJ2-2	.	TRBV29-1
CASSLKSGTLQYF	TRBJ2-4	.	TRBV7-6
CASTEQGVNEKLFF	TRBJ1-4	.	TRBV19
CASSLGQGEGSSNQPQHF	TRBJ1-5	many	TRBV7-4
CASRGEGDRQPQHF	TRBJ1-5	.	TRBV6-2/TRBV6-3
CSVDRVSFEQYF	TRBJ2-7	.	TRBV29-1
CASSSGTGGHTEAFF	TRBJ1-1	.	TRBV5-4
CASSGTGTGNYNEQFF	TRBJ2-1	many	TRBV28
CASSERTVTEAFF	TRBJ1-1	many	TRBV7-2
CASSRAPDEQFF	TRBJ2-1	many	TRBV7-2
CASSAGGTSGGVSRTDTQYF	TRBJ2-3	.	TRBV9
CASSTRLPGQGQPQHF	TRBJ1-5	many	TRBV12-3/TRBV12-4
CASSFRGSPLHF	TRBJ1-6	many	TRBV7-2
CASSSASGGWETQYF	TRBJ2-5	.	TRBV7-2
CASSLPGFSGANVLTF	TRBJ2-6	many	TRBV7-2
CASSQRQGGSNEQFF	TRBJ2-1	few	TRBV23-1
CASTLAGVSPYEQYF	TRBJ2-7	.	TRBV12-3/TRBV12-4
CASSLTPRTEAFF	TRBJ1-1	.	TRBV7-3
CASSKSRGVSTDTQYF	TRBJ2-3	.	TRBV6-2/TRBV6-3
CASSSGTGLTYEQYF	TRBJ2-7	many	TRBV7-2
CASSAGGLAGGLSSTDTQYF	TRBJ2-3	.	TRBV2
CSAILTLDSYNEQFF	TRBJ2-1	once	TRBV20-1
CASSSRDYTDTQYF	TRBJ2-3	.	TRBV7-9